The 31 T cell receptor beta chains below were found in one sample sequenced in a study of a mutant IDH1 vaccine in newly diagnosed glioma. The sample's time point: baseline, week 1 (first vaccination visit). Specified treatment: pre-vaccination baseline after standard-of-care therapy. The data were produced by immunoSEQ multiplex PCR, yet TCRdb's version contains in-frame clones alone and is incomplete. The sample holds about 54,000 clones, approximately 81% seen once. Specimen: PBMCs, collected from a glioma patient treated with radiotherapy, temozolomide or both. These receptors were taken from a man younger than 30 with glioma.

The chain joins TRBV6-6 to TRBJ1-1; TRBD1 might be the D (5 bases). Germline assignment: CDR1 MNHNY and CDR2 SVGAGI (reference sequence). V lost 4 bases, J lost 1 base, and 13 bases lay in between. This CDR3 is 15 amino acids long. The CDR3 loop reads CASSLGHGTNTEAFF. In DNA, the CDR3 is TGTGCCAGCAGTTTAGGACACGGTACGAACACTGAAGCTTTCTTT.

This rearrangement joins TRBV6-5 to TRBJ1-5; D is uncertain. The CDR3 runs 15 residues. V lost 0 bases and J lost 0, with 6 bases in between. The germline gives CDR1 MNHEY, CDR2 SVGAGI. The CDR3 spells CASSYSPHSNQPQHF. DNA for the CDR3: TGTGCCAGCAGTTACTCCCCGCATAGCAATCAGCCCCAGCATTTT.

The chain recombines TRBV2 with TRBJ1-5, with 9 positions matching TRBD1. The CDR3 spans 14 residues. In germline, CDR1 is SNHLY, CDR2 FYNNEI. Losses at the gene ends were 6 bases for V and 5 bases for J; bases not matched to a gene: 5. The CDR3 DNA reads as TGTGCCAGCAGGAGAGGACAGGGGTATCAGCCCCAGCATTTT. Amino acids: CASRRGQGYQPQHF.

The rearrangement links TRBV6-5 to TRBJ2-7; 9 bases align to TRBD1. The CDR3 loop spans 13 amino acids. CDR1 and CDR2 (germline): MNHEY, SVGAGI. The V and J ends lost 4 bases and 5 bases, in that order; junction bases with no gene match: 3. Here the CDR3 DNA reads TGTGCCAGCAGTTTGACAGGGGGGAACGAGCAGTACTTC. Residues: CASSLTGGNEQYF.

The rearrangement uses TRBV30 and TRBJ1-5; no definite D call. V shed 0 bases and J shed 4 bases, with 10 bases lying between them. CDR1 and CDR2 (germline): GTSNPN, SVGIG (reference sequence). The CDR3 extends over 14 amino acids. CDR3 sequence (DNA): TGTGCCTGGAGTGTACGTAGAGGGAATCAGCCCCAGCATTTT. Translating it yields CAWSVRRGNQPQHF.

The chain links TRBV14 to TRBJ1-1, with no clear D. V was cut by 0 bases and J by 11 bases, with 16 bases left in between. The CDR3 is 14 residues long. From germline, CDR1 is SGHDN and CDR2 FVKESK. The CDR3 sequence is CASSQDGLALGAFF. The CDR3 nucleotides are TGTGCCAGCAGCCAAGATGGACTGGCCCTTGGGGCTTTCTTT. The whole variable domain, filled in from reference TRBV14 and TRBJ1-1, reads EAGVTQFPSHSVIEKGQTVTLRCDPISGHDNLYWYRRVMGKEIKFLLHFVKESKQDESGMPNNRFLAERTGGTYSTLKVQPAELEDSGVYFCASSQDGLALGAFFGQGTRLTVV.

The V call is TRBV6-5, the J call TRBJ1-1; D unclear. Trimming pared 2 bases from V and 4 bases from J, leaving 11 bases between. The CDR3 consists of 14 residues. Germline V CDR1 and CDR2: MNHEY, SVGAGI. Here the CDR3 DNA reads TGTGCCAGCAGTTACGGGTCCCCGGCCACTGAAGCTTTCTTT. Protein product: CASSYGSPATEAFF.

The chain has TRBV5-1 and TRBJ1-6; 10 bases are shared with TRBD1. In germline, CDR1 is SGHRS, CDR2 YFSETQ. This CDR3 region has 14 residues. J gave up 7 bases and V 3 bases, and 1 base lay outside the gene matches. CDR3 loop: CASSWDRGNSPLHF. Here the CDR3 DNA reads TGCGCCAGCAGCTGGGACAGGGGAAATTCACCCCTCCACTTT.

This rearrangement joins TRBV6-5 to TRBJ2-1; no clear D gene. V was shortened by 2 bases and J by 6 bases, with 2 bases between the two germline ends. CDR1 is MNHEY, CDR2 SVGAGI, per germline. This CDR3 has 11 amino acids. The CDR3 DNA sequence: TGTGCCAGCAGTTACGGCAATGAGCAGTTCTTC. Translation gives CASSYGNEQFF.

The chain carries TRBV30 and TRBJ1-5; D is unresolved. Trimming cost V 3 bases and J 5 bases, with 11 bases left between them. The CDR3 runs 13 residues. Germline CDR1 GTSNPN, CDR2 SVGIG (reference sequence). CDR3 protein: CAWSSRRHQPQHF. Here the CDR3 DNA reads TGTGCCTGGAGCTCCCGGAGACATCAGCCCCAGCATTTT.

The V gene is TRBV27, the J gene TRBJ1-5; D uncertain. The CDR3 covers 14 residues. Trimming pared 0 bases from V and 6 bases from J, leaving 9 bases between. The germline V gene has CDR1 MNHEY and CDR2 SMNVEV (reference sequence). CDR3: CASSLSGVFQPQHF. In nucleotides, the CDR3 is TGTGCCAGCAGTTTATCTGGGGTCTTTCAGCCCCAGCATTTT.

The chain combines TRBV14 with TRBJ1-3, with a tentative D call TRBD1 (6 bases). Germline V gives CDR1 SGHDN, CDR2 FVKESK. CDR3 length equals 15 residues. Trimming removed 3 bases from V and 0 bases from J, with 9 bases in between. CDR3 sequence: CASSQGASSGNTIYF. CDR3 coding DNA: TGTGCCAGCAGCCAGGGGGCCAGCTCTGGAAACACCATATATTTT.

V and J are TRBV5-1 and TRBJ2-7; TRBD2 matches 9 bases. The CDR3 length is 18 residues. The V and J ends lost 3 bases and 4 bases, in that order; junction bases with no gene match: 17. Per the germline V gene, CDR1 is SGHRS and CDR2 is YFSETQ. The DNA for the CDR3 is TGCGCCAGCAGCTCTCGGGCATATAGCGGGAGTGTGAAGTACGAGCAGTACTTC. Translated, it gives CASSSRAYSGSVKYEQYF.

This clone was detected only once. The genes are TRBV19 and TRBJ2-7; maybe TRBD2 (6 bases). The CDR3 length is 16 residues. Looked up from germline, CDR1 is LNHDA and CDR2 is SQIVND (reference sequence). V lost 0 bases and J 4 bases, leaving 16 bases between the germline ends. In DNA form, the CDR3 reads TGTGCCAGTAGTATAGACGGTTCACGGGGGATATACGAGCAGTACTTC. Its translation: CASSIDGSRGIYEQYF.

This clone has just a few counts. The V and J genes are TRBV30 and TRBJ2-2, with 7 bases fitting TRBD1. CDR1 is GTSNPN and CDR2 is SVGIG in the germline V gene (reference sequence). This CDR3 spans 15 amino acids. The CDR3 loop is CGNGRGSLNTGELFF. The CDR3 DNA reads as TGTGGGAATGGCAGGGGGTCCCTTAACACCGGGGAGCTGTTTTTT. Drawing the rest from reference TRBV30 and TRBJ2-2, the complete variable domain is SQTIHQWPATLVQPVGSPLSLECTVEGTSNPNLYWYRQAAGRGLQLLFYSVGIGQISSEVPQNLSASRPQDRQFILSSKKLLLSDSGFYLCGNGRGSLNTGELFFGEGSRLTVL.

CDR3 DNA sequence: TGTGCCAGCAGCGCGGACGGGCGAGAAGCTTTCTTT. It yields the protein CASSADGREAFF. The V and J genes are TRBV9 and TRBJ1-1; D is undetermined. Trimming removed 3 bases at V and 8 bases at J, with 11 bases between. The CDR3 spans 12 residues. Per germline, CDR1 SGDLS and CDR2 YYNGEE.

V usage is TRBV6-1 and J usage is TRBJ1-2; D is uncertain. V was trimmed by 2 bases and J by 4 bases, leaving 5 bases between them. This CDR3 spans 12 amino acids. CDR1 and CDR2 from the germline V gene are MNHNS and SASEGT. CDR3 nucleotide sequence: TGTGCCAGCAGTGAACGGCTCTATGGCTACACCTTC. Amino acids: CASSERLYGYTF.

The gene calls are TRBV7-9 and TRBJ2-1; D is perhaps TRBD2 (5 bases). The CDR3 extends over 14 amino acids. V was shortened by 5 bases and J by 9 bases, with 17 bases between the two germline ends. Germline CDR1 is SEHNR and CDR2 is FQNEAQ (reference sequence). In DNA form, the CDR3 reads TGTGCCAGCAGCCAAAATGCCGGAGGCGGTGAGCAGTTCTTC. Its translation is CASSQNAGGGEQFF.

The chain couples TRBV6-6 to TRBJ1-1; no reliable D call. The V gene's germline CDR1 is MNHNY and CDR2 SVGAGI (reference sequence). V shed 5 bases and J shed 10 bases, with 14 bases lying between them. The CDR3 runs 12 residues. The DNA for the CDR3 is TGTGCCAGCAGTACACAGCTATGGACAGCTTTCTTT. Encoded protein: CASSTQLWTAFF.

The V and J genes are TRBV19 and TRBJ2-3; 8 bases align to TRBD1. The CDR3 is made up of 16 amino acids. From germline, CDR1 is LNHDA and CDR2 SQIVND (reference sequence). The V segment lost 3 bases and the J segment 0 bases; nucleotides outside the gene matches: 5. CDR3 nucleotide sequence: TGTGCCAGTAGTATCCCGACAGGGGCTAGCACAGATACGCAGTATTTT. Amino acid sequence: CASSIPTGASTDTQYF.

The gene calls are TRBV5-6 and TRBJ2-2; D might be TRBD2 (5 bases). CDR3 length: 13 amino acids. Germline V gene lookup returns CDR1 SGHDT and CDR2 YYEEEE. The V and J ends lost 1 base and 6 bases respectively, with 7 bases between them. The CDR3 DNA follows: TGTGCCAGCAGCTTGCGGGGTGCCGGGGAGCTGTTTTTT. Amino acid sequence: CASSLRGAGELFF.

This sequence joins TRBV5-1 and TRBJ2-3; D is possibly TRBD1 (6 bases). The V end lost 1 base, the J end lost 6 bases, and 12 bases lay between the germline ends. Germline V gene data show CDR1 as SGHRS and CDR2 as YFSETQ. CDR3 size: 14 residues. CDR3 DNA sequence: TGCGCCAGCAGCTTGACTGGGGGCTGGGATACGCAGTATTTT. Its protein is CASSLTGGWDTQYF.

The V and J genes are TRBV7-2 and TRBJ2-7, with TRBD2 matching 11 bases. Germline CDR1 and CDR2: SGHTA and FQGNSA. The CDR3 spans 15 residues. After removal of 5 bases from V and 3 bases from J, the junction contained 6 bases not matched to a gene. As DNA, the CDR3 is TGTGCCAGCAGCCATACTAGCGGGGGCTACTACGAGCAGTACTTC. Encoded protein: CASSHTSGGYYEQYF.

The chain couples TRBV6-6 to TRBJ2-7, with TRBD2 matching over 7 bases. CDR3 size: 13 residues. V dropped 7 bases and J dropped 6; count of bases not matched to a gene: 9. In germline, CDR1 is MNHNY, CDR2 SVGAGI (reference sequence). CDR3 region: CASTGQQRGEQYF. CDR3 nucleotide sequence: TGTGCCAGCACTGGGCAGCAGCGGGGCGAGCAGTACTTC.

The chain couples TRBV4-3 to TRBJ1-2; D may be TRBD1 (5 bases). Trimming took 0 bases from V and 4 from J, leaving 12 bases between them. Germline CDR1 reads LGHNA; CDR2 reads YSLEER. This CDR3 comprises 15 residues. The DNA for the CDR3 is TGCGCCAGCAGCCAAGACGGCAGGGTTAGCTATGGCTACACCTTC. Encoded protein: CASSQDGRVSYGYTF.

The J gene is TRBJ2-7, the V gene TRBV10-3, with TRBD1 matching over 12 bases. CDR1 and CDR2 (germline): ENHRY, SYGVKD. J lost 4 bases, V lost 6 bases, and 4 bases had no gene match. This CDR3 has 14 residues. The CDR3 is CAIRAGQGAYEQYF. In DNA, the CDR3 is TGTGCCATCAGAGCGGGACAGGGGGCTTACGAGCAGTACTTC.

This clone is medium-sized within its sample. The chain has TRBV5-4 and TRBJ2-1, with D perhaps matching TRBD2 (5 bases). This CDR3 is built from 15 residues. CDR1 is SGHNT and CDR2 is YYREEE in the germline V gene (reference sequence). Trimming pared 0 bases from V and 2 bases from J, leaving 9 bases between. The CDR3 spells CASSLGEWPYNEQFF. The CDR3 coding sequence is TGTGCCAGCAGCTTGGGGGAGTGGCCCTACAATGAGCAGTTCTTC.

This clone was seen once. The J gene is TRBJ1-1, the V gene TRBV7-8; 7 bases line up with TRBD1. Germline trimming cut 4 bases from V and 1 base from J; bases unmatched to any gene: 12. Germline V gene data show CDR1 as SGHVS and CDR2 as FQNEAQ. The CDR3 is 17 amino acids. CDR3 bases: TGTGCCAGCAGCTCAGGGGCTCCGGGACAGAAGAACACTGAAGCTTTCTTT. Residues: CASSSGAPGQKNTEAFF. Together with reference TRBV7-8 and TRBJ1-1, the CDR3 gives the full variable domain: GAGVSQSPRYKVAKRGQDVALRCDPISGHVSLFWYQQALGQGPEFLTYFQNEAQLDKSGLPSDRFFAERPEGSVSTLKIQRTQQEDSAVYLCASSSGAPGQKNTEAFFGQGTRLTVV.

The chain uses TRBV27 and TRBJ1-5; TRBD1 is a possible D gene (5 bases). Per the germline V gene, CDR1 is MNHEY and CDR2 is SMNVEV (reference sequence). Trimming removed 4 bases at V and 7 bases at J, with 11 bases between. There are 13 residues in the CDR3. The CDR3 loop is CASSSIRGQPQHF. The CDR3 DNA reads TGTGCCAGCAGTTCTATTAGGGGACAGCCCCAGCATTTT.

The chain joins TRBV2 to TRBJ2-7, with D hard to call. CDR3 length: 13 amino acids. Trimming pared 2 bases from V and 4 bases from J, leaving 9 bases between. Germline lookup yields CDR1 SNHLY and CDR2 FYNNEI. CDR3: CASSEIAVYEQYF. DNA of the CDR3: TGTGCCAGCAGTGAAATCGCAGTTTACGAGCAGTACTTC.

This clone was counted between two and nine times. The chain uses TRBV27 and TRBJ2-1; D is ambiguous. The ends were cut back, 2 bases at V and 8 bases at J, with 4 bases in the middle. In germline, CDR1 is MNHEY, CDR2 SMNVEV (reference sequence). The CDR3 covers 11 residues. CDR3 sequence reads: CASSLRDEQFF. The CDR3, as DNA: TGTGCCAGCAGTTTAAGAGATGAGCAGTTCTTC.